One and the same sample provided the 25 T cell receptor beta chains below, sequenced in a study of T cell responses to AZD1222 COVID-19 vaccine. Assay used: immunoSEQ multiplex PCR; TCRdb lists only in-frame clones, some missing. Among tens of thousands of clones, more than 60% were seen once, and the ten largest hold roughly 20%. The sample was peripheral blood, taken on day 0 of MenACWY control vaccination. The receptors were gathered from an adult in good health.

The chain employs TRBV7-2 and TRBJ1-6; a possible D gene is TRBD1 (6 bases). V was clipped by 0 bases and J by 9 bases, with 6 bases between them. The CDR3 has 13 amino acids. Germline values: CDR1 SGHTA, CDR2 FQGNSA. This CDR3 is CASSLAQGSPLHF. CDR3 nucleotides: TGTGCCAGCAGCTTAGCACAGGGTTCACCCCTCCACTTT.

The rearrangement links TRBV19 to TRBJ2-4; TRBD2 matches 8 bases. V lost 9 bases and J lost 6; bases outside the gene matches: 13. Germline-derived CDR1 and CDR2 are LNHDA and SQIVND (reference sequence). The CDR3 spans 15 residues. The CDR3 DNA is TGTGCCAGACCCACCGGGAGGGAGAGGGGAAACATTCAGTACTTC. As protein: CARPTGRERGNIQYF.

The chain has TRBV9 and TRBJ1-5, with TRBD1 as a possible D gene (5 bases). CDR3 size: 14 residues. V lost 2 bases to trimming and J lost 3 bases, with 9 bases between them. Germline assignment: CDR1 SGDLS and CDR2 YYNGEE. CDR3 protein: CASSVEGVNQPQHF. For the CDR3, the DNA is TGTGCCAGCAGCGTTGAAGGGGTCAATCAGCCCCAGCATTTT. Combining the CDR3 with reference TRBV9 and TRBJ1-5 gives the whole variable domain DSGVTQTPKHLITATGQRVTLRCSPRSGDLSVYWYQQSLDQGLQFLIQYYNGEERAKGNILERFSAQQFPDLHSELNLSSLELGDSALYFCASSVEGVNQPQHFGDGTRLSIL.

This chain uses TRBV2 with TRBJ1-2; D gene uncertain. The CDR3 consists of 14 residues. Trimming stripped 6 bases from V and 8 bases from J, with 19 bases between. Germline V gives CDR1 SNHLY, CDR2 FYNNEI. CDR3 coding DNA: TGTGCCAGCAGCCTTTTGGACGGACCGCAGGGCTACACCTTC. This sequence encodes CASSLLDGPQGYTF.

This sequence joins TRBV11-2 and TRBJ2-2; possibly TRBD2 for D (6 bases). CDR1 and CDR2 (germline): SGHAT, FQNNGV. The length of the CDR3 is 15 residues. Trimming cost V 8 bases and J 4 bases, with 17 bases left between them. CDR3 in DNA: TGTGCCAGCGGGCCCCAGGGAGGTGGCACCGGGGAGCTGTTTTTT. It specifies CASGPQGGGTGELFF.

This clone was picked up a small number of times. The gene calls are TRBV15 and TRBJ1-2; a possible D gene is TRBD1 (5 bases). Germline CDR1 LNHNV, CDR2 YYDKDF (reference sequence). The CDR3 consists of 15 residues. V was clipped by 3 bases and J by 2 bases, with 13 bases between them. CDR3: CATSRGGWVNYGYTF. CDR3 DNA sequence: TGTGCCACCAGCAGGGGGGGTTGGGTCAACTATGGCTACACCTTC.

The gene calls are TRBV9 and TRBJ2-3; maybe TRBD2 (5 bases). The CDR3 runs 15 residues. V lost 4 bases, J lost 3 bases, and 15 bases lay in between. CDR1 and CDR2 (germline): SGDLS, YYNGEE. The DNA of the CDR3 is TGTGCCAGCAGCAGCCTTGAGGGCGGGACAGATACGCAGTATTTT. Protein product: CASSSLEGGTDTQYF.

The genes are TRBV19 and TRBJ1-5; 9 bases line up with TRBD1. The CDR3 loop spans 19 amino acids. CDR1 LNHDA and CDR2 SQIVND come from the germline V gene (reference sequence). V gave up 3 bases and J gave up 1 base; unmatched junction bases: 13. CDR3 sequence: CASSIGGQGKSKSNQPQHF. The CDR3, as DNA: TGTGCCAGTAGTATTGGGGGACAGGGAAAGTCTAAGAGCAATCAGCCCCAGCATTTT.

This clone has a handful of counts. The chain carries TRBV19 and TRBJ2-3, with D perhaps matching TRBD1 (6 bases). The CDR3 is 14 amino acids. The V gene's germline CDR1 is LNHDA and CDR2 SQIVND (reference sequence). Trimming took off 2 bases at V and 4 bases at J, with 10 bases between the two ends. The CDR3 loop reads CASSITGTADTQYF. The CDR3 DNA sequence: TGTGCCAGTAGTATAACAGGGACCGCAGATACGCAGTATTTT. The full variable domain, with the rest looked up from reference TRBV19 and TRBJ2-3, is DGGITQSPKYLFRKEGQNVTLSCEQNLNHDAMYWYRQDPGQGLRLIYYSQIVNDFQKGDIAEGYSVSREKKESFPLTVTSAQKNPTAFYLCASSITGTADTQYFGPGTRLTVL.

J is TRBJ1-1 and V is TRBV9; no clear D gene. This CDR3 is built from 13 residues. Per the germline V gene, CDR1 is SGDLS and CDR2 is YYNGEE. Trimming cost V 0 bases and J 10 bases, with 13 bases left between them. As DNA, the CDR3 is TGTGCCAGCAGCGTAGAGGAGGGCCAGTCAGCTTTCTTT. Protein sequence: CASSVEEGQSAFF.

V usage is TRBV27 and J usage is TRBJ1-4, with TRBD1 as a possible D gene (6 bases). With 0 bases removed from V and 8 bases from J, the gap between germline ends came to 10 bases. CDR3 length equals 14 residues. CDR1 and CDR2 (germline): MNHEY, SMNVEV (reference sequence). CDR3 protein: CASSLSQGKEKLFF. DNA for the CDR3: TGTGCCAGCAGTTTATCTCAGGGGAAGGAAAAACTGTTTTTT.

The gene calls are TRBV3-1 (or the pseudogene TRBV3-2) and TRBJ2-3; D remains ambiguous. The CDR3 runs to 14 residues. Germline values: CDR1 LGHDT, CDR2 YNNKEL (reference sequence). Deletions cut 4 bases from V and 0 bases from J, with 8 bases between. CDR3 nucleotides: TGTGCCAGCAGCCCCTCGTTAAGCACAGATACGCAGTATTTT. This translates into CASSPSLSTDTQYF.

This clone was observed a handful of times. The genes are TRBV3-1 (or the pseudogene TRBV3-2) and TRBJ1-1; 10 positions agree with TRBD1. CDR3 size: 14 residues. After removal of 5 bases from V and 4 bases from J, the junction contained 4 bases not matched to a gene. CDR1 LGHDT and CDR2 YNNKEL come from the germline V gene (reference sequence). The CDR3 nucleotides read TGTGCCAGCAGCTTACGGACAGGGGGCACTGAAGCTTTCTTT. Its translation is CASSLRTGGTEAFF.

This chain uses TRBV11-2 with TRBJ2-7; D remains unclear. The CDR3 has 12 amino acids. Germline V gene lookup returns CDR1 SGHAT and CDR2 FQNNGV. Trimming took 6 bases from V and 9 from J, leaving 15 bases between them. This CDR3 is CASSQSLAGQYV. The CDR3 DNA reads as TGTGCCAGCAGTCAAAGCCTGGCAGGGCAGTACGTC.

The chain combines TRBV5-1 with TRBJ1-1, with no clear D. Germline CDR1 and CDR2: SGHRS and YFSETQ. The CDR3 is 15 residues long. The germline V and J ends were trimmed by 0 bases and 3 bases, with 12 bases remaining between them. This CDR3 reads CASSLDVPGDTEAFF. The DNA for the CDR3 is TGCGCCAGCAGCTTGGATGTTCCCGGGGACACTGAAGCTTTCTTT.

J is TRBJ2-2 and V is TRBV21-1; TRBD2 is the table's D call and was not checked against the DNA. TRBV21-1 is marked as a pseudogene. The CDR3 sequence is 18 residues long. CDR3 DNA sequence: TGTGCCAGCAGCTCCCCCTCTGGGGAAAAAAGACTAACCGGGGAGCTGTTTTTT. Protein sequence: CASSSPSGEKRLTGELFF.

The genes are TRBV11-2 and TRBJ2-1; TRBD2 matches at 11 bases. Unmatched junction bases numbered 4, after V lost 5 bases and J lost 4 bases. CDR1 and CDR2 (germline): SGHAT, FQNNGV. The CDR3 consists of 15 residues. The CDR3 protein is CASSTGTSGYNEQFF. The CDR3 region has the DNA TGTGCCAGCAGCACCGGGACTAGCGGATACAATGAGCAGTTCTTC.

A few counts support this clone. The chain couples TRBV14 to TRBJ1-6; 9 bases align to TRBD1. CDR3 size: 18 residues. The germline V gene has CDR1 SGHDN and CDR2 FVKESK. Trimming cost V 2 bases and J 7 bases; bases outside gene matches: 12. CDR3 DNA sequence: TGTGCCAGCAGCCAAATCTCGTTCGGGACAGGGATAAATTCACCCCTCCACTTT. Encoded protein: CASSQISFGTGINSPLHF. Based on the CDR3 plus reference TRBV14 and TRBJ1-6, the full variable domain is EAGVTQFPSHSVIEKGQTVTLRCDPISGHDNLYWYRRVMGKEIKFLLHFVKESKQDESGMPNNRFLAERTGGTYSTLKVQPAELEDSGVYFCASSQISFGTGINSPLHFGNGTRLTVT.

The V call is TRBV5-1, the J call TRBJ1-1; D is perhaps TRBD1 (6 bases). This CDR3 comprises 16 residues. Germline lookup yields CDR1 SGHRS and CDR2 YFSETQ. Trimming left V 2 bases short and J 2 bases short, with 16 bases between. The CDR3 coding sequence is TGCGCCAGCAGCTTAGTTGAACAGGGACCTAACACTGAAGCTTTCTTT. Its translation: CASSLVEQGPNTEAFF. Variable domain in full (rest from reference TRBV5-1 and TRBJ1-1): KAGVTQTPRYLIKTRGQQVTLSCSPISGHRSVSWYQQTPGQGLQFLFEYFSETQRNKGNFPGRFSGRQFSNSRSEMNVSTLELGDSALYLCASSLVEQGPNTEAFFGQGTRLTVV.

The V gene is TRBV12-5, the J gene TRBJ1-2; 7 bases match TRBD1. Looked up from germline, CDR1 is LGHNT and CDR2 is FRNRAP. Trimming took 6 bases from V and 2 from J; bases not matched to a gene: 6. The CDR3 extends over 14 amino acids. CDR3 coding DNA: TGTGCTAGTGGGACAGGGTCTTCCAACTATGGCTACACCTTC. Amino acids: CASGTGSSNYGYTF.

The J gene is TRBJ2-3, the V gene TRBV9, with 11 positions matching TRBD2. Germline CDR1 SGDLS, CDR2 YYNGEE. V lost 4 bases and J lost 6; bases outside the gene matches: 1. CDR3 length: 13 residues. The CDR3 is CASSRTSGDTQYF. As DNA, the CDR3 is TGTGCCAGCAGCCGGACTAGCGGGGATACGCAGTATTTT.

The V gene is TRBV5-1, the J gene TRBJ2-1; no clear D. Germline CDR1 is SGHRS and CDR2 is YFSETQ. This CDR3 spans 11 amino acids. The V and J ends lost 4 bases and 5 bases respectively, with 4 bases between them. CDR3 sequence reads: CASSPDNEQFF. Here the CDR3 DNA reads TGCGCCAGCAGCCCCGACAATGAGCAGTTCTTC.

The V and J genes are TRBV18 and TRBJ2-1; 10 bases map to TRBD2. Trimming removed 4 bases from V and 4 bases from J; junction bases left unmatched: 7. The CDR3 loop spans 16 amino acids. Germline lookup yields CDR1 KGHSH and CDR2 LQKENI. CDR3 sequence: CASSLTLAGVYNEQFF. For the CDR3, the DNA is TGTGCCAGCTCACTTACCCTAGCGGGGGTTTACAATGAGCAGTTCTTC.

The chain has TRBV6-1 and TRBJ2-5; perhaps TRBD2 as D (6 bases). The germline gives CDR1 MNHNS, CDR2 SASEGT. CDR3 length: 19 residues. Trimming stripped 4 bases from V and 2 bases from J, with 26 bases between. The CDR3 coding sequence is TGTGCCAGCAGTGTACGGAGGGACCACATCGGAGCCATACAAGAGACCCAGTACTTC. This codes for CASSVRRDHIGAIQETQYF.

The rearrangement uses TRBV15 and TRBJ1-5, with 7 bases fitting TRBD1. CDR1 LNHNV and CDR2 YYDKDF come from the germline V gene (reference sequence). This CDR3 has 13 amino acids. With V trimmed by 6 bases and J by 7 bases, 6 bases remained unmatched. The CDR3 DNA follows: TGTGCCACCAGTGAGACAGGGCGGCAGCCCCAGCATTTT. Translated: CATSETGRQPQHF.